This TCR beta chain was sequenced during a study of blood T cell repertoires in COVID-19. Per the study methods: The authors estimated nucleated cell counts from reference gene primer amplification. TCRdb's copy holds only in-frame clones and misses some; the assay was immunoSEQ multiplex PCR. Clone size and the V and J calls come from that table; the DNA yielded D and trimming. The sample contains more than 85,000 clones, roughly 86% of which appear only once. CDR1 and CDR2 from the germline V gene are MNHEY and SVGEGT. V gave up 5 bases and J gave up 4 bases, with 19 bases separating them. The length of the CDR3 is 16 residues.

The clonotype comes from a woman aged 55-70 years with acute or convalescent COVID-19. The chain has TRBV6-2 or TRBV6-3 and TRBJ2-3, with D tentatively TRBD1 (8 bases). Material: peripheral blood. This CDR3 is CASSTAQGGSADTQYF. CDR3 in DNA: TGTGCCAGCAGTACTGCACAGGGGGGGTCAGCAGATACGCAGTATTTT.